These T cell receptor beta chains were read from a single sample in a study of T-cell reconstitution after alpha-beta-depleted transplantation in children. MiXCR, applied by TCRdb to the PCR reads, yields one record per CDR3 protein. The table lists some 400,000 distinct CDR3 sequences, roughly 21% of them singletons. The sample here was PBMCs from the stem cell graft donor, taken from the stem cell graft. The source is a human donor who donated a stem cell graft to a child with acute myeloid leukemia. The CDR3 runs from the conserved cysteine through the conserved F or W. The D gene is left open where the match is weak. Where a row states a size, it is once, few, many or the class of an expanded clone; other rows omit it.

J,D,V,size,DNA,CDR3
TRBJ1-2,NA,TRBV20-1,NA,TGCAGTGCTAAGAGTGTACACAAGGGGGGCGAGATGAGTGGCTACACCTTC,CSAKSVHKGGEMSGYTF
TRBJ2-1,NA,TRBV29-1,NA,TGCAGCGTTGGGGGGGCCCCAGAGCAGTTCTTC,CSVGGAPEQFF
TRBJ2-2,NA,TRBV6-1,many,TGTGCCAGCAGTGAATTCGGGGATACCGGGGAGCTGTTTTTT,CASSEFGDTGELFF
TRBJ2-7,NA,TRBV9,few,TGTGCCATCGCGAATGACACAACAGTTTTTTACGAGCAGTACTTC,CAIANDTTVFYEQYF
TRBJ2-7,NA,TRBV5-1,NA,TGCGCCAGCAGCTTGTTCCCCTCCTACGAGCAGTACTTC,CASSLFPSYEQYF
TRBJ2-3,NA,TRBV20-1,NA,TGCAGTGTGGCCAGGGACACAGATACGCAGTATTTT,CSVARDTDTQYF
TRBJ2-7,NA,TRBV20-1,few,TGCAGTGCCTCCGCGGGGGCGGCCTACGAGCAGTACTTC,CSASAGAAYEQYF
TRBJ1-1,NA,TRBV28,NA,TGTGCCAGCAGTTTTCGAGGGGGGACTACTACTGAAGCTTTCTTT,CASSFRGGTTTEAFF
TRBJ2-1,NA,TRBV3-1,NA,TGTGCCAGCAGCCAAGACGAGAGCTCCTACAATGAGCAGTTCTTC,CASSQDESSYNEQFF
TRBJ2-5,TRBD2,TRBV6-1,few,TGTGCCAGCAGTACGGGACTAGATAAGACCCAGTACTTC,CASSTGLDKTQYF
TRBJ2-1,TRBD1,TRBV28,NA,TGTGCCAGCAGTCACAGGGGCCATTACAATGAGCAGTTCTTC,CASSHRGHYNEQFF
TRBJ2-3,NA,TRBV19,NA,TGTGCCAGTAGATTGTTGAAAGATACGCAGTATTTT,CASRLLKDTQYF
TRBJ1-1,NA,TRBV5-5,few,TGTGCCAGCAGCTGGTCACCGGGACAGAACACTGAAGCTTTCTTT,CASSWSPGQNTEAFF
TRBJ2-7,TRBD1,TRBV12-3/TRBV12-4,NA,TGTGCCAGCAGCTACAGGACCGGGACAGCCTCCTACGAGCAGTACTTC,CASSYRTGTASYEQYF
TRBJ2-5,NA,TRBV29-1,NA,TGCAGCGTTGAATATGTGGCAGACCAAGAGACCCAGTACTTC,CSVEYVADQETQYF
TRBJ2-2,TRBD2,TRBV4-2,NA,TGTGCCAGCAGCCAAGATTTTAGCGGGAGTGCCGGGGAGCTGTTTTTT,CASSQDFSGSAGELFF
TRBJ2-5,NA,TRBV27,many,TGTGCCAGCAGTGCGAGCTGGGGAGAGACCCAGTACTTC,CASSASWGETQYF
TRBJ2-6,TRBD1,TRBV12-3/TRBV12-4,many,TGTGCCAGCAGAACCGGGACAGCGAGTTTCTCTGGGGCCAACGTCCTGACTTTC,CASRTGTASFSGANVLTF
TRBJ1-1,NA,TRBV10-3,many,TGTGCCAGTCACAGGGAATTGAACACTGAAGCTTTCTTT,CASHRELNTEAFF
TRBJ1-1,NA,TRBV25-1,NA,TGTGCCAGCAGTGATCCCGGGGGGTTCGGTGAGGACACTGAAGCTTTCTTT,CASSDPGGFGEDTEAFF
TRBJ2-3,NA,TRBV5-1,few,TGCGCCAGCAGCTTGGTTGCGGTTTTCACAGATACGCAGTATTTT,CASSLVAVFTDTQYF
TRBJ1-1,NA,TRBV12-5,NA,TGTGCTAGTGGTTTGGGGGAGGTCTCTGAAGCTTTCTTT,CASGLGEVSEAFF